What follows describes a single TCR beta chain. Its antigen remains unknown. The sample comes from a study of cytomegalovirus exposure and HLA in healthy donors. Produced via immunoSEQ multiplex PCR; TCRdb's table is partial and in-frame only. The data contain over 45,000 clones, roughly 90% of them singletons. Findings of the study overall: Subsequent analysis of the 95 to 150 validation repertoires found a tendency for first-cohort TCR clusters to co-occur. Most sequenced TCRs were rare (though some public TCRs occurred in many donors).

In germline, CDR1 is SQVTM, CDR2 ANQGSEA. The trim removed 4 bases at V and 3 bases at J, leaving 3 bases unmatched. The CDR3 consists of 15 residues. The clonotype comes from a man between 18 and 35 years old in good health and CMV-seronegative. This chain connects TRBV29-1 to TRBJ2-3; 14 nucleotides match TRBD2. Sequencing used PBMCs. This CDR3 is CSVVGTSGSTDTQYF. The CDR3 DNA reads TGCAGCGTTGTTGGGACTAGCGGGAGTACAGATACGCAGTATTTT.